This T cell receptor beta chain emerged from a study of siplizumab effects on memory and regulatory T cells. Whole-study results and caveats: Major contributors to the alloresponse seemed to be naive T cells, which also appeared more diverse than memory cells.

Assay: immunoSEQ multiplex PCR; the TCRdb copy retains only in-frame clones and omits some. The sample carries roughly 100,000 clones, about 94% recorded once. To note about this clone: Its antigen is not known.

From germline, CDR1 is SEHNR and CDR2 FQNEAQ (reference sequence). This CDR3 is 13 amino acids long. V shed 6 bases and J shed 1 base, with 9 bases lying between them. The J gene is TRBJ1-1, the V gene TRBV7-9; D may be TRBD1 (5 bases). The clonotype comes from a human donor in good health. The sample taken for sequencing was Tregs sorted from blood. Written as DNA, the CDR3 is TGTGCCAGCAGTTCCGACAGGAACACTGAAGCTTTCTTT. Translation gives CASSSDRNTEAFF. The whole variable domain, filled in from reference TRBV7-9 and TRBJ1-1, reads DTGVSQNPRHKITKRGQNVTFRCDPISEHNRLYWYRQTLGQGPEFLTYFQNEAQLEKSRLLSDRFSAERPKGSFSTLEIQRTEQGDSAMYLCASSSDRNTEAFFGQGTRLTVV.